This is a list of T cell receptor beta chains from one sample in a study of blood T cell repertoires in COVID-19. Produced via immunoSEQ multiplex PCR; TCRdb's table is partial and in-frame only. The sample carries 120,000 to 150,000 clones, about 87% recorded once. The sequenced sample consisted of peripheral blood. The receptors were sampled from a woman aged 40 to 50 with acute or convalescent COVID-19. Both conserved end residues are part of each CDR3. Fields, in order: clone size, J gene, D gene, V gene, CDR3 protein, CDR3 DNA. The D gene is left open where the match is weak. A row's size may be missing; if present it is once, few, many or a size class.

>-|TRBJ2-1|TRBD2|TRBV4-1
CASSPTSGRNYNEQFF
TGCGCCAGCAGCCCAACTAGCGGGAGGAACTACAATGAGCAGTTCTTC
>-|TRBJ2-3|-|TRBV30
CAWGSGGYTQYF
TGTGCCTGGGGCAGTGGGGGGTATACGCAGTATTTT
>-|TRBJ2-7|-|TRBV28
CASSTRDFYEQYF
TGTGCCAGCAGCACACGGGACTTCTACGAGCAGTACTTC
>-|TRBJ1-1|TRBD1|TRBV7-9
CASSPKRQGPNTEAFF
TGTGCCAGCAGCCCTAAAAGACAGGGGCCGAACACTGAAGCTTTCTTT
>-|TRBJ1-1|-|TRBV10-1
CASTGGPLHTEAFF
TGCGCCAGCACTGGTGGGCCTCTTCACACTGAAGCTTTCTTT
>-|TRBJ1-6|-|TRBV7-6
CASSLGNSPLHF
TGTGCCAGCAGCCTCGGTAATTCACCCCTCCACTTT
>-|TRBJ1-5|TRBD1|TRBV29-1
CSVRGQLNQPQHF
TGCAGCGTTCGGGGACAGTTAAATCAGCCCCAGCATTTT
>-|TRBJ1-3|-|TRBV19
CASSINRPAGNTIYF
TGTGCCAGTAGTATCAACAGACCCGCTGGAAACACCATATATTTT
>-|TRBJ1-2|-|TRBV29-1
CSVSRGLKGYTF
TGCAGCGTTTCCAGGGGCCTGAAGGGCTACACCTTC
>once|TRBJ1-2|-|TRBV27
CASRSRQVDNYGYTF
TGTGCCAGCAGGTCTAGACAGGTGGATAACTATGGCTACACCTTC
>medium-sized|TRBJ2-6|TRBD1|TRBV6-2/TRBV6-3
CASSTWDRPSGANVLTF
TGTGCCAGCAGTACTTGGGACAGGCCCTCTGGGGCCAACGTCCTGACTTTC
>-|TRBJ1-2|-|TRBV7-2
CASSLGDTIYGYTF
TGTGCCAGCAGCTTAGGGGACACTATCTATGGCTACACCTTC
>-|TRBJ1-1|TRBD1|TRBV5-8
CASSVYTGVNTEAFF
TGTGCCAGCAGCGTCTATACAGGGGTTAACACTGAAGCTTTCTTT
>-|TRBJ1-1|-|TRBV12-3/TRBV12-4
CASSFLPSEAFF
TGTGCCAGCAGTTTCCTACCATCTGAAGCTTTCTTT
>-|TRBJ2-7|-|TRBV6-5
CASSYSSGEVAYEQYF
TGTGCCAGCAGTTACTCATCGGGGGAGGTAGCCTACGAGCAGTACTTC
>-|TRBJ2-3|-|TRBV5-6
CASSLYREDTDTQYF
TGTGCCAGCAGCTTGTACAGGGAAGACACAGATACGCAGTATTTT
>-|TRBJ2-1|TRBD2|TRBV18
CASSPPAGGPGLEQFF
TGTGCCAGCTCACCACCTGCGGGAGGGCCGGGTTTGGAGCAGTTCTTC
>-|TRBJ2-1|-|TRBV5-4
CASSLSGAYNEQFF
TGTGCCAGCAGCCTATCAGGGGCCTACAATGAGCAGTTCTTC
>-|TRBJ2-3|-|TRBV30
CAWRRQGTQYF
TGTGCCTGGAGGAGGCAGGGGACGCAGTATTTT
>once|TRBJ1-1|-|TRBV2
CASSERGRDTEAFF
TGTGCCAGCAGTGAACGGGGTAGGGACACTGAAGCTTTCTTT
>-|TRBJ2-1|-|TRBV7-8
CASSPGTLSNEQFF
TGTGCCAGCAGCCCGGGGACATTGAGCAATGAGCAGTTCTTC
>-|TRBJ1-2|-|TRBV10-1
CASSPLSSRRSNYGYTF
TGCGCCAGCAGCCCCCTCTCATCAAGGAGGAGCAACTATGGCTACACCTTC
>-|TRBJ2-2|TRBD2|TRBV5-4
CASSLDGRATGELFF
TGTGCCAGCAGCTTGGACGGGAGGGCCACCGGGGAGCTGTTTTTT
>-|TRBJ1-5|TRBD1|TRBV30
CAWSVQGNQPQHF
TGTGCCTGGAGTGTACAGGGGAATCAGCCCCAGCATTTT
>-|TRBJ1-4|TRBD1|TRBV6-6
CASSPQPQTGIDEKLFF
TGTGCCAGCAGTCCACAACCTCAGACAGGGATAGATGAAAAACTGTTTTTT
>-|TRBJ2-1|TRBD2|TRBV7-9
CASSLLAGGVNEQFF
TGTGCCAGCAGCTTACTAGCGGGAGGGGTAAATGAGCAGTTCTTC
>-|TRBJ2-7|TRBD1|TRBV7-2
CASSLGGSTGVDEQYF
TGTGCCAGCAGCTTAGGGGGGTCGACAGGGGTTGACGAGCAGTACTTC
>-|TRBJ2-3|TRBD2|TRBV7-2
CASSPRLAGEGTQYF
TGTGCCAGCAGTCCTCGACTAGCGGGGGAAGGTACGCAGTATTTT
>-|TRBJ1-1|-|TRBV7-9
CANSPDSSHTEAFF
TGTGCCAACAGCCCGGACAGCAGCCACACTGAAGCTTTCTTT
>-|TRBJ1-1|-|TRBV28
CASRGPVRGSTEAFF
TGTGCCAGCAGGGGTCCAGTAAGGGGTAGCACTGAAGCTTTCTTT
>-|TRBJ1-5|-|TRBV6-1
CASSGGRFQPQHF
TGTGCCAGCAGTGGGGGGAGGTTTCAGCCCCAGCATTTT
>once|TRBJ2-5|TRBD2|TRBV18
CASSPSLPGLAEETQYF
TGTGCCAGCTCACCCTCCCTCCCGGGGCTAGCGGAAGAGACCCAGTACTTC
>-|TRBJ1-4|-|TRBV6-5
CASRRPQAGEKLFF
TGTGCCAGCAGAAGGCCCCAGGCGGGTGAAAAACTGTTTTTT
>-|TRBJ2-7|TRBD1|TRBV3-1/TRBV3-2
CASSQDRLWSTGGNEQYF
TGTGCCAGCAGCCAAGACCGATTGTGGAGCACAGGGGGTAACGAGCAGTACTTC
>-|TRBJ2-4|-|TRBV5-1
CASSLEAGLAKNIQYF
TGCGCCAGCAGCTTGGAGGCAGGTCTAGCCAAAAACATTCAGTACTTC
>-|TRBJ2-7|-|TRBV5-1
CASSSPTYEQYF
TGCGCCAGCAGCTCCCCTACCTACGAGCAGTACTTC
>-|TRBJ1-1|-|TRBV5-6
CASSPGPGVHPEAFF
TGTGCCAGCAGCCCCGGGCCGGGGGTGCACCCTGAAGCTTTCTTT